The 20 T cell receptor beta chains reported below all come from one sample, sequenced in a study of cytomegalovirus exposure and HLA in healthy donors. Only in-frame clones appear in the TCRdb table, and some are missing; sequencing was by immunoSEQ multiplex PCR. The sample carries 150,000 to 200,000 clones, about 83% recorded once. Sequenced: PBMCs. These receptors were taken from a woman between 18 and 29 years old in good health and CMV-seronegative.

This clone was detected once. J is TRBJ1-2 and V is TRBV5-6; 7 positions agree with TRBD1. Germline CDR1 reads SGHDT; CDR2 reads YYEEEE. The J segment lost 2 bases and the V segment lost 0 bases, leaving 4 bases of the junction unmatched. The length of the CDR3 is 15 residues. CDR3 coding DNA: TGTGCCAGCAGCTTGGGGGTACAGGGGAACTATGGCTACACCTTC. Translated: CASSLGVQGNYGYTF.

The chain employs TRBV5-6 and TRBJ1-3, with 9 bases matching TRBD1. The length of the CDR3 is 15 residues. CDR1 and CDR2 from the germline V gene are SGHDT and YYEEEE. Trimming removed 6 bases from V and 0 bases from J; junction bases left unmatched: 4. The CDR3 bases are TGTGCCAGCACCGACAGGGGGGTCTCTGGAAACACCATATATTTT. This gives the protein CASTDRGVSGNTIYF.

The V call is TRBV27, the J call TRBJ2-1; D possibly corresponds to TRBD1 (6 bases). The CDR3 contains 15 residues. The germline V gene has CDR1 MNHEY and CDR2 SMNVEV (reference sequence). Trimming took off 2 bases at V and 3 bases at J, with 11 bases between the two ends. The CDR3 DNA follows: TGTGCCAGCAGTTTACGGCAGGGGATCTACAATGAGCAGTTCTTC. The encoded protein is CASSLRQGIYNEQFF.

The chain joins TRBV7-9 to TRBJ2-7; 12 bases match TRBD2. This CDR3 is 16 amino acids long. The V gene end was trimmed by 1 base and the J gene end by 4 bases; junction bases not matched to a gene: 5. Per the germline V gene, CDR1 is SEHNR and CDR2 is FQNEAQ (reference sequence). The CDR3 region has the DNA TGTGCCAGCAGCTTAGTTCCTAGCGGGAGGGGGTACGAGCAGTACTTC. This sequence encodes CASSLVPSGRGYEQYF. The variable domain in full, completed from reference TRBV7-9 and TRBJ2-7, reads DTGVSQNPRHKITKRGQNVTFRCDPISEHNRLYWYRQTLGQGPEFLTYFQNEAQLEKSRLLSDRFSAERPKGSFSTLEIQRTEQGDSAMYLCASSLVPSGRGYEQYFGPGTRLTVT.

The chain is built from TRBV11-2 and TRBJ1-2; 9 nucleotides align to TRBD1. The length of the CDR3 is 17 residues. Germline CDR1 and CDR2: SGHAT and FQNNGV. Trimming took 1 base from V and 3 from J; bases not matched to a gene: 9. DNA for the CDR3: TGTGCCAGCAGCTTAGCTGGGACAGGGTTGCCCCACTATGGCTACACCTTC. It codes for CASSLAGTGLPHYGYTF.

This rearrangement joins TRBV30 to TRBJ2-3, with 16 bases identical to TRBD2. V was clipped by 8 bases and J by 0 bases; unmatched bases: 5. This CDR3 contains 16 residues. Per the germline V gene, CDR1 is GTSNPN and CDR2 is SVGIG (reference sequence). The CDR3 protein is CAAGTSGGASTDTQYF. CDR3 nucleotide sequence: TGTGCCGCCGGGACTAGCGGGGGGGCTAGCACAGATACGCAGTATTTT.

This clone was recorded once. This chain connects TRBV18 to TRBJ2-1; 7 bases are shared with TRBD2. The CDR3 consists of 17 residues. Trimming cost V 2 bases and J 5 bases; bases outside gene matches: 12. Germline V gene sequence: CDR1 KGHSH, CDR2 LQKENI. This CDR3 reads CASSPKLTSAPNNEQFF. DNA for the CDR3: TGTGCCAGCTCACCAAAATTAACTAGCGCCCCCAACAATGAGCAGTTCTTC.

The V gene is TRBV12-5, the J gene TRBJ2-1; D possibly corresponds to TRBD1 (6 bases). CDR1 and CDR2 (germline): LGHNT, FRNRAP. This CDR3 spans 16 amino acids. The V and J ends lost 2 bases and 5 bases respectively, with 16 bases between them. CDR3 sequence: CASGLQKKDRDNEQFF. The DNA for the CDR3 is TGTGCTAGTGGTTTGCAAAAGAAGGACAGAGACAATGAGCAGTTCTTC.

V is TRBV5-6 and J is TRBJ1-3; TRBD1 matches at 10 bases. The trim removed 5 bases at V and 2 bases at J, leaving 7 bases unmatched. Germline lookup yields CDR1 SGHDT and CDR2 YYEEEE. The CDR3 covers 16 residues. The CDR3 loop reads CASRTRTGGAGNTIYF. In nucleotides, the CDR3 is TGTGCCAGCAGAACCCGGACAGGGGGTGCTGGAAACACCATATATTTT.

The chain links TRBV25-1 to TRBJ1-5; tentative D call: TRBD1 (6 bases). V lost 6 bases and J 2 bases, leaving 14 bases between the germline ends. Germline CDR1 reads MGHDK; CDR2 reads SYGVNS. The CDR3 totals 15 residues. The CDR3 DNA follows: TGTGCCAGCAGGGCTACAGGGTGGGGCAATCAGCCCCAGCATTTT. Translation gives CASRATGWGNQPQHF.

The chain has TRBV2 and TRBJ2-2; 9 bases line up with TRBD2. The ends lost 8 bases at V and 5 bases at J; junction bases unmatched: 9. Germline V lookup: CDR1 SNHLY, CDR2 FYNNEI. The CDR3 sequence is 15 residues long. The CDR3 region is CASGGTSFETGELFF. The CDR3 region has the DNA TGTGCCAGCGGGGGGACTAGCTTCGAGACCGGGGAGCTGTTTTTT.

V gene TRBV19 combines with J gene TRBJ2-3; 16 bases are shared with TRBD2. V was pared by 4 bases and J by 1 base, with 11 bases of the junction left unmatched. The CDR3 spans 20 residues. Per the germline V gene, CDR1 is LNHDA and CDR2 is SQIVND (reference sequence). CDR3 sequence reads: CASSKRTGTSGRGRTDTQYF. Here the CDR3 DNA reads TGTGCCAGTAGTAAGCGAACCGGGACTAGCGGGAGGGGACGCACAGATACGCAGTATTTT.

The gene calls are TRBV6-5 and TRBJ1-1; 9 nucleotides line up with TRBD1. Germline V lookup: CDR1 MNHEY, CDR2 SVGAGI. The ends lost 2 bases at V and 11 bases at J; junction bases unmatched: 6. The CDR3 consists of 13 residues. CDR3 nucleotides: TGTGCCAGCAGTTACCCTGGGGACAGGGCTGCTTTCTTT. Translation: CASSYPGDRAAFF.

This chain links TRBV4-2 with TRBJ2-7; 10 bases agree with TRBD2. J gave up 4 bases and V 3 bases, and 12 bases lay outside the gene matches. This CDR3 region has 17 residues. The germline CDR1 and CDR2 sequences are LGHNA and YNFKEQ. In nucleotides, the CDR3 is TGTGCCAGCAGCCAGTCTCTGGGGCTAGCGGGGGTTTACGAGCAGTACTTC. Protein product: CASSQSLGLAGVYEQYF.

This clone has a single count. This sequence joins TRBV6-6 and TRBJ2-2; D is unresolved. The CDR3 loop spans 12 amino acids. CDR1 is MNHNY and CDR2 is SVGAGI in the germline V gene (reference sequence). V lost 5 bases to trimming and J lost 6 bases, with 7 bases between them. The CDR3, as DNA: TGTGCCAGCAGTCGGGTTTCCGGGGAGCTGTTTTTT. Translation gives CASSRVSGELFF.

The V and J genes are TRBV5-1 and TRBJ2-1; 14 positions match TRBD2. V dropped 3 bases and J dropped 4; count of bases not matched to a gene: 12. The V gene's germline CDR1 is SGHRS and CDR2 YFSETQ. This CDR3 is 19 amino acids long. CDR3 bases: TGCGCCAGCAGCTCAAGTACCGGGACTAGCGGGGGAGTTTACAATGAGCAGTTCTTC. Its translation is CASSSSTGTSGGVYNEQFF.

The chain couples TRBV5-1 to TRBJ1-1, with 7 bases that match TRBD1. The CDR3 covers 15 residues. The J segment lost 5 bases and the V segment lost 0 bases, leaving 7 bases of the junction unmatched. Per germline, CDR1 SGHRS and CDR2 YFSETQ. The CDR3 DNA reads as TGCGCCAGCAGCTTGGAGACAGGGTCAGGGACTGAAGCTTTCTTT. This translates into CASSLETGSGTEAFF.

This clone was seen a single time. The rearrangement uses TRBV11-2 and TRBJ2-5; the match to TRBD1 covers 8 bases. Germline CDR1 and CDR2: SGHAT and FQNNGV. This CDR3 region has 15 residues. The V gene end was trimmed by 3 bases and the J gene end by 4 bases; junction bases not matched to a gene: 7. CDR3 protein: CASSLKNRGAETQYF. CDR3 bases: TGTGCCAGCAGCTTGAAGAACAGGGGGGCAGAGACCCAGTACTTC.

The chain combines TRBV30 with TRBJ2-3, with TRBD1 as a possible D gene (5 bases). The CDR3 spans 13 residues. Trimming shortened V by 2 bases and J by 2 bases, and 8 bases separated the two germline ends. Germline CDR1 and CDR2: GTSNPN and SVGIG (reference sequence). The CDR3 loop is CAWSRTFTDTQYF. CDR3 nucleotide sequence: TGTGCCTGGAGTAGGACATTCACAGATACGCAGTATTTT.

The gene calls are TRBV7-9 and TRBJ2-7; 7 bases agree with TRBD1. The CDR3 has 14 amino acids. Per germline, CDR1 SEHNR and CDR2 FQNEAQ (reference sequence). Germline trimming cut 1 base from V and 3 bases from J; bases unmatched to any gene: 3. CDR3 residues: CASSLVGTDYEQYF. The CDR3 DNA reads as TGTGCCAGCAGCTTAGTTGGGACAGACTACGAGCAGTACTTC.